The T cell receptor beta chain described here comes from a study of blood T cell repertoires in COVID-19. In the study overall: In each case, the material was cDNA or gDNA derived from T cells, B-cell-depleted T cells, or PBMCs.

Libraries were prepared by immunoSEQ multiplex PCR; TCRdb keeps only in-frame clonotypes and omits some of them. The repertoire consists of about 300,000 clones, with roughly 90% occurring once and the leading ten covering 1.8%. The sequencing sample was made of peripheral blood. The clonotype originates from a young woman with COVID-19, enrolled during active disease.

The CDR3 DNA reads TGTGCCAGTAGTATATCCGGGACAGGGGGTGAGACCCAGTACTTC. Protein product: CASSISGTGGETQYF. The chain combines TRBV19 with TRBJ2-5, with 11 positions matching TRBD1. This CDR3 region has 15 residues. Germline assignment: CDR1 LNHDA and CDR2 SQIVND (reference sequence). The V segment lost 2 bases and the J segment 5 bases; nucleotides outside the gene matches: 4.